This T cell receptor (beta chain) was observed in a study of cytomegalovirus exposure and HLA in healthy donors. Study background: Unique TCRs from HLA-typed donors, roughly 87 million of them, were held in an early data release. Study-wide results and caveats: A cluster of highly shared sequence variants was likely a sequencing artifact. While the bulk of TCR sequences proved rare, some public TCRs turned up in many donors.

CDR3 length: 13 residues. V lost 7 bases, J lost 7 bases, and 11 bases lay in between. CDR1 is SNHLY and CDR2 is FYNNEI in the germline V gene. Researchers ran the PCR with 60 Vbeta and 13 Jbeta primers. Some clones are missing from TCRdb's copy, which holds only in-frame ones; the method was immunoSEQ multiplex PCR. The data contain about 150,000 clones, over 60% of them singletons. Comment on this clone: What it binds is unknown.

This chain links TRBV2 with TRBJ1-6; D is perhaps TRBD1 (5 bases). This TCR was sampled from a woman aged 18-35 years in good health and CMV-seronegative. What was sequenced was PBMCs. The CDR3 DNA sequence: TGTGCCAGCATGACAGCCAAAAATTCACCCCTCCACTTT. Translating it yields CASMTAKNSPLHF.